What follows is one T cell receptor beta chain and its context. Its antigen is currently not known. Base-call qualities are not available, and no considerably larger clone is one nucleotide away. TCR beta CDR3 regions were sequenced from DNA using the immunoSEQ Assay. Per the original workflow: To compute T cell density, TCR beta template counts were normalized to usable DNA, which was estimated by amplifying housekeeping genes. The preseqR package was used to estimate richness by extrapolating to 400,000 templates for PBMC samples and to 120,000 templates for tissue samples. Clonality was defined by subtracting Pielou's evenness from one. Differential abundance testing on productive amino-acid clonotypes, with a minimum total count of 5 and an alpha of 0.1, was used to identify tissue-enriched TCRs. The Jaccard Index and the Morisita Overlap Index were used to quantify repertoire overlap between compartments. GLIPH grouped TCR beta CDR3s together with public tetramer-defined viral CDR3s, and a viral motif had to include at least three viral sequences and also show V-gene enrichment. In TCRdb, the immuneACCESS table is reduced to in-frame sequences with V and J assigned. These tables do not hold every clone; where another copy was compared, an unresolved V gene accounts for under half, and the others remain unexplained. V, J and clone size derive from that table, while D and trimming were established from the DNA sequence. The sample data list some 38,000 clones, and 75% to 90% of these were observed just once. The ten largest account for less than 6.5% of the sample.

The data stem from a study of T cells in localized non-small cell lung cancer (TCRdb year 2020). Describing the broader study: Comparing tumors with uninvolved tumor-adjacent lungs, the study looked at the T cell repertoires of a few hundred patients with early-stage NSCLC. The cohort comprised some 220 treatment-naïve NSCLC patients with resected, localized lung tumors. Of the NSCLC patients, 129 were male and roughly 110 were female, and the mean age was approximately 66 years. The paper as a whole reports these results and caveats: Since the design was exploratory, TCR variables were selected using unadjusted p-values with no false-discovery rate correction. Uninvolved tumor-adjacent lung showed the highest T cell clonality, higher than tumor, which suggests more focused antigenic responses in the adjacent lung. Of the top 100 tumor clones, a median of 57 were detected in paired uninvolved adjacent lung; approximately 30 were also among that lung's top 100. Higher T cell density in blood was associated with longer overall survival, whereas higher clonality in adjacent lung was associated with shorter survival. Multi-region tumor sequencing was not performed, so intratumor heterogeneity could not be excluded.

At diagnosis, peripheral blood, uninvolved tumor-adjacent lung and tumor were collected and stored as a combination of fresh-frozen and FFPE material. For TCR repertoire profiling, the blood samples were analyzed as peripheral blood mononuclear cells. CDR1 SGHNT and CDR2 YYREEE are derived from the germline V gene (reference sequence). The CDR3 has 16 amino acids, counting the end cysteine and phenylalanine. The DNA shown is the 48-base CDR3, in frame from base 1. Between the V and J ends, shortened by 3 bases and 4 bases respectively, the junction contains 14 bases. This sequence was found in a male donor at least 60 years old with stage II lung adenocarcinoma. The V and J segments used are TRBV5-4 and TRBJ2-6; a confident D gene designation cannot be given. The input for sequencing was peripheral blood mononuclear cells, taken before any cancer treatment. The CDR3 reads as follows: CASSWWAPDGANVLTF. The bases read TGTGCCAGCAGCTGGTGGGCCCCGGACGGGGCCAACGTCCTGACTTTC.